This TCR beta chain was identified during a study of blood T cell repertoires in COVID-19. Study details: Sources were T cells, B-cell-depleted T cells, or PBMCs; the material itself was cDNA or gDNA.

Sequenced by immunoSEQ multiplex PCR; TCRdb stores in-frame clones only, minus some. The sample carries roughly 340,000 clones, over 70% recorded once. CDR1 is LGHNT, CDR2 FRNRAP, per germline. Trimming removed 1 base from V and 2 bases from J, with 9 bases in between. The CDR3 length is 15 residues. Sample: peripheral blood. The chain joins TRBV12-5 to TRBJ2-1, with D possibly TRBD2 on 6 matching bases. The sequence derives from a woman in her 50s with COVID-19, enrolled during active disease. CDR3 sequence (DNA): TGTGCTAGTGGTTTGGAGGCGGGAACCTACAATGAGCAGTTCTTC. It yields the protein CASGLEAGTYNEQFF.